This entry describes one T cell receptor beta chain. Its antigen is not identified. The data stem from a study of cytomegalovirus exposure and HLA in healthy donors. Study-level points and caveats: Altogether, some 170 TCR beta chains were recorded as cytomegalovirus-associated. The availability of immune exposure information extended only to CMV serostatus.

60 Vbeta and 13 Jbeta primers were used in PCR. Measured with immunoSEQ multiplex PCR; TCRdb has only the in-frame clones, and not every one. The sample has 60,000 to 75,000 clones; around 74% are singletons. V was cut by 2 bases and J by 4 bases, with 12 bases left in between. Germline V gives CDR1 MNHEY, CDR2 SVGAGI. The CDR3 is 15 residues long. Sampled while nominally healthy, donors likely had unrecorded immune exposures. The sequence derives from a woman in her twenties or thirties in good health and CMV-seropositive. This chain connects TRBV6-5 to TRBJ2-1, with a possible D match to TRBD2 (5 bases). Sequenced material: PBMCs. The DNA for the CDR3 is TGTGCCAGCAGTTACGAGGGAGTAGGGTACAATGAGCAGTTCTTC. Its protein product is CASSYEGVGYNEQFF.